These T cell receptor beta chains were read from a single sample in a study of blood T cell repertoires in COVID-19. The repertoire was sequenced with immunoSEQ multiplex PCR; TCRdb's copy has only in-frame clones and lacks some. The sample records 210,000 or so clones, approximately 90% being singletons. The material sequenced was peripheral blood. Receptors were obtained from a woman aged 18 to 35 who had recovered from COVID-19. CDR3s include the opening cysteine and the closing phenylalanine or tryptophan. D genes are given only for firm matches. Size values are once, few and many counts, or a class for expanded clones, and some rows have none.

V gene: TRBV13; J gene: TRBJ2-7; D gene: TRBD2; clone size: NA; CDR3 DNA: TGTGCCAGCAGCTTGCGGACTAGCGGGAGGGCCTACGAGCAGTACTTC; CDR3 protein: CASSLRTSGRAYEQYF
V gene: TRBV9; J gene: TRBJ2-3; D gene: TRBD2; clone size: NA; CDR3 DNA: TGTGCCAGCAGCGGGCGGGTAGCGGGCCTTAGCACAGATACGCAGTATTTT; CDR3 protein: CASSGRVAGLSTDTQYF
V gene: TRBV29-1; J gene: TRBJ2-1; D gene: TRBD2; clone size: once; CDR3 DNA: TGCAGCGTCGAAAGCGGGAGGGCTTACAATGAGCAGTTCTTC; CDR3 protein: CSVESGRAYNEQFF
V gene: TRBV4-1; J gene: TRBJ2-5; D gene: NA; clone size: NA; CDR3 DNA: TGCGCCAGCAGCCAAAGAGAGTCTGTAACAGGGTATCAAGAGACCCAGTACTTC; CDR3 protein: CASSQRESVTGYQETQYF
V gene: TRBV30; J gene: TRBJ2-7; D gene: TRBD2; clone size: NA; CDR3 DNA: TGTGCCTGGACCCTTCGGGGGGGACTCTACGAGCAGTACTTC; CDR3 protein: CAWTLRGGLYEQYF
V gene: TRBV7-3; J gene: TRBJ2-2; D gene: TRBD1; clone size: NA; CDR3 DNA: TGTGCCAGCAGCTTAAGGGGGACAGGGGTCACCGGGGAGCTGTTTTTT; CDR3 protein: CASSLRGTGVTGELFF
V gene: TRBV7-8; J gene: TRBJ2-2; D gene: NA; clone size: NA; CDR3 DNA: TGTGCCAGCAGCCAGATCGGGTCAAACACCGGGGAGCTGTTTTTT; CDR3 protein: CASSQIGSNTGELFF
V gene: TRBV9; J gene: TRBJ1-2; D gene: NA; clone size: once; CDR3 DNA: TGTGCCAGCAGCGTAGGGACAGCTAACTATGGCTACACCTTC; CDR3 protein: CASSVGTANYGYTF
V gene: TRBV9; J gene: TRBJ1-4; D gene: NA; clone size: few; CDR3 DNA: TGTGCCAGCAGCGTAACAGCAACTAATGAAAAACTGTTTTTT; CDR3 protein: CASSVTATNEKLFF
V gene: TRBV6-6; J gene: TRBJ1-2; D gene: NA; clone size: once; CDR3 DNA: TGTGCCAGCAGTTACTCGGGCAGTGGAGCGGAAGGCTACACCTTC; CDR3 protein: CASSYSGSGAEGYTF
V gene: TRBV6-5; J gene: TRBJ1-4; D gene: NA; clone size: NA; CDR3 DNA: TGTGCCAGCAGTTACTCTTCGAGGGCAACTAATGAAAAACTGTTTTTT; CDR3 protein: CASSYSSRATNEKLFF
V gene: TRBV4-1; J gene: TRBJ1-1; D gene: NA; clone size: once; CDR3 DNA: TGCGCCAGCAGCCAAGCGGGGGGAGCTTTCTTT; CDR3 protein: CASSQAGGAFF
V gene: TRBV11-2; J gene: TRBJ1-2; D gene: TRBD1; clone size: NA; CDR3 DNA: TGTGCCAGCAGCCCGGGACAGGGTACTTATGGCTACACCTTC; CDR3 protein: CASSPGQGTYGYTF
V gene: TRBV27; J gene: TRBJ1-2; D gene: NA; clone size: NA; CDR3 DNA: TGTGCCAGCAGCCGAGACAGTTTCTATGGCTACACCTTC; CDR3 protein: CASSRDSFYGYTF
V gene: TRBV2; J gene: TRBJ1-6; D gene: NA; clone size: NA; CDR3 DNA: TGTGCCAGCAGTGAAGGCTTCGCGGGTTCACCCCTCCACTTT; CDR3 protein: CASSEGFAGSPLHF
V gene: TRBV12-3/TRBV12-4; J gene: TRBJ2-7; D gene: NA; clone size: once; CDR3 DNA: TGTGCCAGCAGACTTAACTTATTCTACGAGCAGTACTTC; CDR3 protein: CASRLNLFYEQYF
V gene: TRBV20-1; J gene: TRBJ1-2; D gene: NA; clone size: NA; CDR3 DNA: TGCATTCCACAGGGAACTTATGGCTACACCTTC; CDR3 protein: CIPQGTYGYTF
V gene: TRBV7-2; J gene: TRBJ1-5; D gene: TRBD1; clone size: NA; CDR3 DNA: TGTGCCAGCAGCCTCACAGGGGGCGCGGAGTTTAGCAATCAGCCCCAGCATTTT; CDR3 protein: CASSLTGGAEFSNQPQHF
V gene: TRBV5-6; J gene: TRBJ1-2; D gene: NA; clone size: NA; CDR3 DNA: TGTGCCGCTTCCGAGGGCGGCTATGGCTACACCTTC; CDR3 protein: CAASEGGYGYTF
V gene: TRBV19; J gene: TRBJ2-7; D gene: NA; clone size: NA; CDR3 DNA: TGTGCCAGTAGTATTGCGGACGGGGCCTACGAGCAGTACTTC; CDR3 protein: CASSIADGAYEQYF
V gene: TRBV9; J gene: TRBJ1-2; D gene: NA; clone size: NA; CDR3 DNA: TGTGCCAGCAGCGTAGAAGGGTGGGGCCGGCGCGGTGGCTACACCTTC; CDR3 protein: CASSVEGWGRRGGYTF
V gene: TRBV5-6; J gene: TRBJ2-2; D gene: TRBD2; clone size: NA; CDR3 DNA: TGTGCCAGCAGCTTCGGTAGCGGGAGACCCACCGGGGAGCTGTTTTTT; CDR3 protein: CASSFGSGRPTGELFF
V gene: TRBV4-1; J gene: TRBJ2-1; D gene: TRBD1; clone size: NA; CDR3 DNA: TGCGCCAGCAGCCAACCGGGACAGGATAGTGAGCAGTTCTTC; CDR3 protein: CASSQPGQDSEQFF
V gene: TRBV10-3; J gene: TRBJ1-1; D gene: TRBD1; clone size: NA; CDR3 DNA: TGTGCCATCAGTGTAACTCAGGGGGGAAGGTTCGCTGAAGCTTTCTTT; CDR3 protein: CAISVTQGGRFAEAFF
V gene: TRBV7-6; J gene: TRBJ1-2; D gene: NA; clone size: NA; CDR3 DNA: TGTGCCAGCAGCTTCCCCCCGGGAAAAAACTATGGCTACACCTTC; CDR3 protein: CASSFPPGKNYGYTF
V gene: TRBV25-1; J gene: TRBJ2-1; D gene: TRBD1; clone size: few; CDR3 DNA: TGTGCCAGCAGTGACCCACGGACAGGGGGTACGAATGAGCAGTTCTTC; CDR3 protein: CASSDPRTGGTNEQFF
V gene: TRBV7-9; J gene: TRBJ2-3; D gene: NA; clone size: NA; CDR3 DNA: TGTGCCAGCAGCCTTCGACAGACAAGCACAGATACGCAGTATTTT; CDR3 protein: CASSLRQTSTDTQYF
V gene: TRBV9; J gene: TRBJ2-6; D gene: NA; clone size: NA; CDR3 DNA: TGTGCCAGCAGCGTAGATATAGACTCTGGGGCCAACGTCCTGACTTTC; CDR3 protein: CASSVDIDSGANVLTF
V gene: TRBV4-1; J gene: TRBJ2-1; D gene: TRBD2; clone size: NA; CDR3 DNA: TGCGCCAGCAGCCAATGGGGTGACTCTAGCGGGAGTTTTGGGTACAATGAGCAGTTCTTC; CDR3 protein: CASSQWGDSSGSFGYNEQFF
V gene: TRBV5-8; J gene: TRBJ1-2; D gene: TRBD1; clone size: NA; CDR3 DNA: TGTGCCAGCAGGCCACCGGGACAGATTAAGGGGAACTATGGCTACACCTTC; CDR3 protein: CASRPPGQIKGNYGYTF